Listed below are T cell receptor beta chains from one sample, sequenced in a study of regulatory T cells in long-lasting Graves disease. MiXCR, run by TCRdb on the multiplex PCR reads, gives a single entry per CDR3 protein. The profile covers 430,000 or so distinct CDR3 sequences, with over 20% appearing a single time and roughly an eighth taken by the ten largest. The material was peripheral blood mononuclear cells (PBMCs), obtained when the disease was refractory, from a patient treated with antithyroid drugs. Receptor source: a female donor with Graves disease. The CDR3 runs from the conserved cysteine through the conserved F or W.

length | J | V | CDR3
15 | TRBJ2-2 | TRBV24-1 | CATYGGGLNTGELFF
14 | TRBJ1-1 | TRBV28 | CASSLTALGTEAFF
16 | TRBJ1-4 | TRBV7-9 | CASSLGAGTADEKLFF
15 | TRBJ2-1 | TRBV7-8 | CASSAGLNRVNEQFF
17 | TRBJ2-7 | TRBV5-1 | CASSLEYERERTYEQYF
15 | TRBJ1-4 | TRBV30 | CAWSVGWGSNEKLFF
16 | TRBJ1-5 | TRBV27 | CASSLSFGTGGQPQHF
10 | TRBJ1-3 | TRBV29-1 | CHGSGNTIYF
16 | TRBJ1-1 | TRBV27 | CASSFLPGQQNTEAFF
14 | TRBJ2-1 | TRBV2 | CAGGGTSGANEQFF